The sequence of this T cell receptor beta chain was determined in a study of chemoradiotherapy in HPV16-positive cancers. As for the study in general: Candidate HPV-specific T-cell clones and common TCR motifs came from functional assays in a couple of HPV16-positive patients.

Whole-study findings and limits: HPV-responsive T-cell expansion during chemoradiotherapy was linked to improved recurrence-free survival in HPV16-positive patients. HPV-specific T cells were functionally defined from only two HPV16-positive patients.

The CDR3 runs 16 residues. The ends lost 4 bases at V and 8 bases at J; junction bases unmatched: 13. Germline V CDR1 and CDR2: SGHVS, FNYEAQ. This clone appeared a single time. Its specificity is unknown. Repertoires were sampled repeatedly during chemoradiotherapy. Here immunoSEQ multiplex PCR was the method, and the copy in TCRdb shows in-frame clones only, minus some. The sample has fewer than 6,500 clones; about 88% are singletons. The receptor comes from a human donor with HPV-associated anogenital cancer. The gene calls are TRBV7-6 and TRBJ2-3, with 9 nucleotides matching TRBD2. The sample consisted of tumor tissue, taken from a patient who underwent chemoradiotherapy. The CDR3 loop is CASSSLTSGPSGTQYF. DNA of the CDR3: TGTGCCAGCAGCTCGTTGACTAGCGGTCCTTCGGGTACGCAGTATTTT.